Listed below are T cell receptor beta chains from one sample, sequenced in a study of T cells after yellow fever vaccination. In TCRdb, the 5' RACE reads were re-called with MiXCR into one record per CDR3 protein. The sample has about 630,000 distinct CDR3 sequences; about 12% are singletons. The sample here was PBMCs, taken on the day of the yellow fever booster vaccination. All receptors come from a man younger than 40 who received the YFV17D yellow fever vaccine. The CDR3 runs from the conserved cysteine through the conserved F or W. Size is stated for part of the rows, as once, few or many counts, or as a class when the clone is expanded.

V,J,size,CDR3
TRBV10-2,TRBJ2-1,NA,CASSESILAGVKNEQFF
TRBV6-2/TRBV6-3,TRBJ2-5,few,CASSYTIGTSERTQYF
TRBV5-6,TRBJ2-1,many,CASSPKPDSFNEQFF
TRBV4-3,TRBJ2-2,few,CASSQDVSRTTNTGELFF
TRBV20-1,TRBJ2-7,NA,CSARRLAGNSYEQYF
TRBV6-5,TRBJ1-6,NA,CASSYAARGGLRSPLHF
TRBV12-3/TRBV12-4,TRBJ2-7,few,CASSRTGPFYEQYF
TRBV29-1,TRBJ2-7,few,CSILGLAGGEQYF
TRBV7-2,TRBJ2-1,NA,CASSLGGGSSNEQFF
TRBV10-3,TRBJ1-1,few,CASTGGVKGTEAFF
TRBV5-1,TRBJ2-1,few,CASRESGRGYNEQFF